This T cell receptor beta chain was identified in a study of response to subunit inactivated influenza vaccine. Trimming cost V 3 bases and J 4 bases; bases outside gene matches: 5. CDR1 is SGHRS and CDR2 is YFSETQ in the germline V gene. The CDR3 is 14 residues long. TCRdb re-analysed the RT-PCR reads in MiXCR, keeping a single row per CDR3 protein. Counted here are about 570,000 distinct CDR3 sequences, about 10% occurring once; the ten biggest clones make up approximately 10%. A further study also used this sample, focusing on T cells expressing NK-cell markers. That paper states: Synthesis of TCR beta cDNA relied on 5'RACE template switching carrying UMIs. Sorted CD3+CD56+NKG2C+, CD3+CD56+NKG2C- and CD3+CD56-NKG2C+ T cells provided the TCR beta repertoires. The sequencing cohort of eight donors included seven HCMV-seropositive individuals and one seronegative individual.

This chain joins TRBV5-1 and TRBJ2-7; 9 nucleotides agree with TRBD1. This material consisted of PBMCs from blood, taken on the day of vaccination. The receptor's source is a man aged 50 to 60 who received an inactivated influenza vaccine. In DNA, the CDR3 is TGCGCCAGCAGCTCCGGGACAGGGAAATACGAGCAGTACTTC. It encodes CASSSGTGKYEQYF.